This TCR beta chain appears in the sequencing data of a study of CXCR3-negative and CXCR3-positive naive CD8 T cells. Whole-study results and caveats: Diversity was high in both naive subsets and much lower in memory cells.

5' RACE with UMI labels generated the TRB cDNA libraries. From the 5' RACE reads, TCRdb lists one entry per CDR3 protein and no DNA. The record lists 50,000 to 65,000 distinct CDR3 sequences, of which the ten most abundant hold about a quarter. A remark on this clonotype: No antigen is known for it.

Germline CDR1 reads SGHNT; CDR2 reads YYREEE (reference sequence). This CDR3 has 13 residues. Sequenced sample: memory CD8+ T cells from blood. The gene calls are TRBV5-4 and TRBJ2-7; there is no DNA to check the TCRdb D call of TRBD1. The sequence came from a human donor in good health. Some clones in this sample may be carry-over from other donors' samples. CDR3 sequence reads: CASRETDPCCRYF.